A single sample gave rise to the 21 T cell receptor beta chains below, sequenced in a study of PD-L1 blockade in urothelial cancer. This sample's time point: pretreatment peripheral blood. TCRdb keeps only in-frame clones here, not all; method: immunoSEQ multiplex PCR. The table records 90,000 to 100,000 clones, around 89% of them present only once. The sequencing here drew on PBMCs, taken around atezolizumab (anti-PD-L1) treatment. These receptor sequences come from a man aged 55 to 70 with urothelial cancer.

The chain has TRBV27 and TRBJ2-1; 12 nucleotides match TRBD2. This CDR3 has 16 amino acids. CDR1 and CDR2 from the germline V gene are MNHEY and SMNVEV (reference sequence). V gave up 5 bases and J gave up 3 bases; unmatched junction bases: 5. CDR3 loop: CASSKEGLAGYNEQFF. DNA for the CDR3: TGTGCCAGCAGTAAGGAGGGACTAGCGGGCTACAATGAGCAGTTCTTC.

This chain connects TRBV9 to TRBJ1-2; 8 bases are shared with TRBD1. The V gene's germline CDR1 is SGDLS and CDR2 YYNGEE. The CDR3 contains 14 residues. V was pared by 3 bases and J by 8 bases, with 9 bases of the junction left unmatched. The CDR3 region has the DNA TGTGCCAGCAGCGGATACCAGGGGGCGGGCGGCTACACCTTC. This gives the protein CASSGYQGAGGYTF.

The chain combines TRBV18 with TRBJ1-4; 9 nucleotides agree with TRBD1. Unmatched junction bases numbered 7, after V lost 5 bases and J lost 6 bases. CDR3 length equals 15 residues. From germline, CDR1 is KGHSH and CDR2 LQKENI. In DNA, the CDR3 is TGTGCCAGCTCATTAACAGGGGGCTCGGATGAAAAACTGTTTTTT. It yields the protein CASSLTGGSDEKLFF.

As to this clone: A read error may produce the germline difference seen at one junction end. The chain carries TRBV19 and TRBJ1-1; no definite D call. Germline values: CDR1 LNHDA, CDR2 SQIVND (reference sequence). This CDR3 has 11 residues. In nucleotides, the CDR3 is TGTGCCAGTAGTATAGAACTCGGTCGGGTCTTT. Encoded protein: CASSIELGRVF.

The gene calls are TRBV9 and TRBJ2-1; 8 bases fit TRBD2. Looked up from germline, CDR1 is SGDLS and CDR2 is YYNGEE. CDR3 length equals 18 residues. Trimming removed 3 bases from V and 6 bases from J; junction bases left unmatched: 17. CDR3 DNA sequence: TGTGCCAGCAGCGCGAAGGTTGGGGTAGCGGGGATGATCAATGAGCAGTTCTTC. It yields the protein CASSAKVGVAGMINEQFF.

For this clone: A junction end diverges from the germline sequence, so it may reflect a read error. J is TRBJ2-7 and V is TRBV9, with 8 bases aligning to TRBD2. Germline assignment: CDR1 SGDLS and CDR2 YYNGEE. The length of the CDR3 is 14 residues. The CDR3 sequence: CASSSGGSSHEQYF. The CDR3 nucleotides are TGTGCCAGCAGCTCGGGGGGGAGCTCCCACGAGCAGTACTTC. The complete variable domain, with remaining parts taken from reference TRBV9 and TRBJ2-7, reads DSGVTQTPKHLITATGQRVTLRCSPRSGDLSVYWYQQSLDQGLQFLIQYYNGEERAKGNILERFSAQQFPDLHSELNLSSLELGDSALYFCASSSGGSSHEQYFGPGTRLTVT.

The chain is built from TRBV7-2 and TRBJ2-1; 12 bases match TRBD1. The germline gives CDR1 SGHTA, CDR2 FQGNSA. CDR3 length: 16 residues. Trimming took 5 bases from V and 10 from J; bases not matched to a gene: 12. As DNA, the CDR3 is TGTGCCAGCAGCGAGCGCCCGGGACAGGGGGCCTGGGAGCAGTTCTTC. The encoded protein is CASSERPGQGAWEQFF.

V gene TRBV7-8 combines with J gene TRBJ2-7, with 7 bases that match TRBD2. The length of the CDR3 is 13 residues. The ends lost 5 bases at V and 3 bases at J; junction bases unmatched: 4. Germline V gene lookup returns CDR1 SGHVS and CDR2 FQNEAQ. The CDR3 reads CASSETSNYEQYF. The CDR3 nucleotides read TGTGCCAGCAGCGAGACTAGCAACTACGAGCAGTACTTC.

This clone was seen only once. The CDR3 region has the DNA TGTGCCAGCAGCTTAGTTAGCGGGGCGGGAGAGACCCAGTACTTC. Protein product: CASSLVSGAGETQYF. The chain uses TRBV5-6 and TRBJ2-5; 8 bases align to TRBD2. The germline V gene has CDR1 SGHDT and CDR2 YYEEEE. V lost 2 bases to trimming and J lost 4 bases; unmatched junction nucleotides: 7. This CDR3 is 15 amino acids long.

V gene TRBV4-3 combines with J gene TRBJ1-5, with D unresolved. The CDR3 contains 15 residues. V was pared by 1 base and J by 0 bases, with 7 bases between. Germline values: CDR1 LGHNA, CDR2 YSLEER. The DNA for the CDR3 is TGCGCCAGCAGCCAAGTAACGGGTAGCAATCAGCCCCAGCATTTT. As protein: CASSQVTGSNQPQHF.

This clone was counted a single time. In DNA form, the CDR3 reads TGCAGCGTTGGAACCGGTAGCACTGAAGCTTTCTTT. As protein: CSVGTGSTEAFF. The chain is built from TRBV29-1 and TRBJ1-1; no definite D call. Between the trimmed V and J ends, which lost 4 bases and 4 bases, there was a span of 10 bases. The germline V gene has CDR1 SQVTM and CDR2 ANQGSEA. The CDR3 runs to 12 residues.

The chain combines TRBV7-2 with TRBJ2-7, with TRBD1 matching over 9 bases. V gave up 0 bases and J gave up 0 bases; unmatched junction bases: 3. The length of the CDR3 is 16 residues. Germline lookup yields CDR1 SGHTA and CDR2 FQGNSA. In DNA form, the CDR3 reads TGTGCCAGCAGCTTAGCAGGGACAGGGTACTCCTACGAGCAGTACTTC. Protein: CASSLAGTGYSYEQYF.

The CDR3 nucleotides read TGTGCCAGTAGTATTGGGACAGGACAGGCGCCCCAGCATTTT. Its protein is CASSIGTGQAPQHF. The rearrangement joins TRBV19 to TRBJ1-5; TRBD1 agrees at 8 bases. The germline CDR1 and CDR2 sequences are LNHDA and SQIVND (reference sequence). Losses at the gene ends were 3 bases for V and 9 bases for J; bases not matched to a gene: 7. This CDR3 region has 14 residues.

V is TRBV6-1 and J is TRBJ2-5; TRBD1 matches 8 bases. Trimming at V came to 7 bases and at J to 5 bases, leaving 9 bases not matched to a gene. Germline CDR1 and CDR2: MNHNS and SASEGT. There are 14 residues in the CDR3. CDR3 protein: CASNLDRASETQYF. The CDR3 DNA reads TGTGCCAGCAACCTGGACAGGGCCTCGGAGACCCAGTACTTC.

This chain uses TRBV28 with TRBJ1-1; 7 bases line up with TRBD1. Germline-derived CDR1 and CDR2 are MDHEN and SYDVKM. This CDR3 region has 15 residues. With 6 bases clipped from V and 0 bases from J, the junction kept 7 bases outside the gene matches. The CDR3 loop reads CASRIGQAMNTEAFF. The CDR3, as DNA: TGTGCCAGCAGGATAGGACAGGCGATGAACACTGAAGCTTTCTTT.

This chain links TRBV29-1 with TRBJ1-1; TRBD1 might be the D (6 bases). V was pared by 7 bases and J by 11 bases, with 17 bases between. Germline CDR1 reads SQVTM; CDR2 reads ANQGSEA. CDR3 length: 11 residues. CDR3 sequence (DNA): TGCAGCGCCCAAAACAGGGACGATGCTTTCTTT. It yields the protein CSAQNRDDAFF.

This rearrangement joins TRBV9 to TRBJ2-7, with 7 positions matching TRBD1. The CDR3 runs 16 residues. Germline V gene lookup returns CDR1 SGDLS and CDR2 YYNGEE. The V segment lost 4 bases and the J segment 0 bases; nucleotides outside the gene matches: 10. CDR3 sequence reads: CASSPRTGAISYEQYF. The DNA of the CDR3 is TGTGCCAGCAGCCCCCGGACAGGAGCAATCTCCTACGAGCAGTACTTC.

This chain links TRBV7-8 with TRBJ2-2, with TRBD1 matching 8 bases. V trimming: 5 bases; J trimming: 1 base; junction bases outside the gene matches: 6. CDR3 length equals 16 residues. Germline V gene data show CDR1 as SGHVS and CDR2 as FQNEAQ. DNA for the CDR3: TGTGCCAGCAGCCCTTACGGGACAGGGAACACCGGGGAGCTGTTTTTT. It yields the protein CASSPYGTGNTGELFF.

The J gene is TRBJ2-3, the V gene TRBV9, with 8 nucleotides matching TRBD2. Germline assignment: CDR1 SGDLS and CDR2 YYNGEE. The CDR3 length is 17 residues. Trimming cost V 3 bases and J 6 bases; bases outside gene matches: 15. CDR3 amino acids: CASSATRRSGSSDTQYF. The CDR3 nucleotides read TGTGCCAGCAGCGCCACCCGGCGGAGCGGGAGTTCCGATACGCAGTATTTT.

The chain couples TRBV11-2 to TRBJ2-5; a weak D match, TRBD1 (6 bases). From germline, CDR1 is SGHAT and CDR2 FQNNGV. The ends were cut back, 5 bases at V and 0 bases at J, with 10 bases in the middle. The CDR3 runs to 14 residues. The CDR3 here is CASSRDRHQETQYF. The CDR3 DNA reads as TGTGCCAGCAGCCGCGACAGGCACCAAGAGACCCAGTACTTC.

V gene TRBV7-3 combines with J gene TRBJ2-3; TRBD1 aligns across 7 bases. Germline CDR1 and CDR2: SGHTA and FQGTGA. The junction had 9 bases not matched to a gene; V was cut back by 6 bases and J by 6 bases. CDR3 length: 14 residues. CDR3 coding DNA: TGTGCCAGCAGTCGGACAGGCCACCGGGATACGCAGTATTTT. Protein: CASSRTGHRDTQYF.